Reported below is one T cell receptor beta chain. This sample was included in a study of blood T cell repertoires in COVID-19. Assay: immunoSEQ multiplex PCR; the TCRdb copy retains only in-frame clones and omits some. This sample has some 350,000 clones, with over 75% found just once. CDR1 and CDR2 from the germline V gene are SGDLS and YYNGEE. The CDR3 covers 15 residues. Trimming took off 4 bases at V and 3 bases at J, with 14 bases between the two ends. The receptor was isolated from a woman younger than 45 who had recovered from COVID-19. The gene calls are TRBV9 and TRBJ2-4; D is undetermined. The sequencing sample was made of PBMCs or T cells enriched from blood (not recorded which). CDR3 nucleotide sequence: TGTGCCAGCAGCCGCCGTCTGCGAGGCAAAAACATTCAGTACTTC. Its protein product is CASSRRLRGKNIQYF.